This T cell receptor (beta chain) was identified during a study of T cell responses to AZD1222 COVID-19 vaccine. Whole-study context: Second doses that came at about 4 or about 12 weeks were put together. The study, taken as a whole, reports: White British people made up most donors, females outnumbered males, and clonal diversity was possibly underestimated. Distributed over spike, vaccine-associated CD4 TCRs predominated at 160-218 and 743-854. Of the AZD1222 recipients, only 5 or 6 were seropositive at baseline.

The CDR3 loop spans 15 amino acids. Trimming pared 0 bases from V and 5 bases from J, leaving 10 bases between. Germline V lookup: CDR1 LNHNV, CDR2 YYDKDF (reference sequence). TCRdb's table, derived via immunoSEQ multiplex PCR, lists solely in-frame clones and lacks some. The sample includes about 110,000 clones, about 90% of them seen just once. A word on this clone: Its antigen is undetermined.

This clonotype was obtained from an adult in good health. This material consisted of peripheral blood, taken on day 0 of AZD1222 vaccination. The genes are TRBV15 and TRBJ1-4; weak D call: TRBD1 (5 bases). The CDR3 is CATSRDRKGNEKLFF. The DNA for the CDR3 is TGTGCCACCAGCAGAGATCGAAAGGGGAATGAAAAACTGTTTTTT.